A single sample is the source of the 2 T cell receptor beta chains below, sequenced in a study of CD8 T cells in ankylosing spondylitis. TCRdb reprocessed the 5' RACE reads via MiXCR and lists one record per CDR3 protein. The data contain hundreds of thousands of distinct CDR3 sequences, approximately 22% of them seen just once; the ten biggest clones take up approximately 14%. Sequencing was done on a sample of blood, either unsorted or a sorted T cell fraction (not recorded which). The receptors shown here come from a male donor with ankylosing spondylitis or in good health (not recorded which).

V is TRBV28 and J is TRBJ2-7, with D possibly TRBD2 on 6 matching bases. This CDR3 comprises 12 residues. Germline CDR1 MDHEN, CDR2 SYDVKM. V was trimmed by 6 bases and J by 5 bases, leaving 11 bases between them. DNA for the CDR3: TGTGCCAGCAGAGACACGGGGGACGAGCAGTACTTC. Amino acids: CASRDTGDEQYF.

The chain employs TRBV18 and TRBJ2-3; no firm D call. CDR1 and CDR2 (germline): KGHSH, LQKENI. Trimming took off 0 bases at V and 2 bases at J, with 3 bases between the two ends. CDR3 size: 13 residues. This CDR3 is CASSPPITDTQYF. CDR3 in DNA: TGTGCCAGCTCACCACCTATCACAGATACGCAGTATTTT. Together with reference TRBV18 and TRBJ2-3, the CDR3 gives the full variable domain: NAGVMQNPRHLVRRRGQEARLRCSPMKGHSHVYWYRQLPEEGLKFMVYLQKENIIDESGMPKERFSAEFPKEGPSILRIQQVVRGDSAAYFCASSPPITDTQYFGPGTRLTVL.